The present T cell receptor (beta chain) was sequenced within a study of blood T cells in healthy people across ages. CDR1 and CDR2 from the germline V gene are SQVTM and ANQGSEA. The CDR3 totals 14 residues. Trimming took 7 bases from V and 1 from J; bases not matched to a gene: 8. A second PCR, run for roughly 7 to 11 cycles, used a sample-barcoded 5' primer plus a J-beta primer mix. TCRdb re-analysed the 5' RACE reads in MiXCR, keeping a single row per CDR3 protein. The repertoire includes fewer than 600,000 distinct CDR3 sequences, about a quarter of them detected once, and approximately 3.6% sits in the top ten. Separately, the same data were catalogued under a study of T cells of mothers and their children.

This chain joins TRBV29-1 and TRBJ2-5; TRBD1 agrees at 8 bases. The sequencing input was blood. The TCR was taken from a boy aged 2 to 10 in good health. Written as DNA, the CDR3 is TGCAGCGCCGACCAAGGACAGGGCCAAGAGACCCAGTACTTC. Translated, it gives CSADQGQGQETQYF.